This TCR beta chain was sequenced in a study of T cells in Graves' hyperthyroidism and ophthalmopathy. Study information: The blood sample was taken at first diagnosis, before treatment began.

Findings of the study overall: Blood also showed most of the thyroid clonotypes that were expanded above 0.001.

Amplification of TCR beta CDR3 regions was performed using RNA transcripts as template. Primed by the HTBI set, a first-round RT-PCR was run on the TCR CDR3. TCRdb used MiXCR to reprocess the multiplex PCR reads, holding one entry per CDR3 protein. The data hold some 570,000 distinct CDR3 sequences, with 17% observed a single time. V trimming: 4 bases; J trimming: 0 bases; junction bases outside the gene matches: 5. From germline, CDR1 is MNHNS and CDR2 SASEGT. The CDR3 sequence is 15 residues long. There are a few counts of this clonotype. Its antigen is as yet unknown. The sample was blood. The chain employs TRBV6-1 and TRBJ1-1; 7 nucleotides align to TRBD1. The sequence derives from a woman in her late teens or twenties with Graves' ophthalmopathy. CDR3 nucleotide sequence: TGTGCCAGCAGTGTGGACAGGCCCTTGAACACTGAAGCTTTCTTT. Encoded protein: CASSVDRPLNTEAFF.